These 10 T cell receptor beta chains were all obtained from the same sample, sequenced in a study of T cells in Graves' hyperthyroidism and ophthalmopathy. TCR beta CDR3 regions were amplified from RNA transcripts. The HTBI primer set drove a first-round RT-PCR of the TCR CDR3. TCRdb reprocessed the multiplex PCR reads via MiXCR and lists one record per CDR3 protein. Among 450,000 to 650,000 distinct CDR3 sequences listed, approximately 17% were seen once. The sample comprised blood. The receptor source for this set is a young woman with Graves' ophthalmopathy.

The rearrangement uses TRBV6-2 or TRBV6-3 and TRBJ2-3; 15 positions match TRBD2. V lost 4 bases to trimming and J lost 6 bases; unmatched junction nucleotides: 5. Germline V gene lookup returns CDR1 MNHEY and CDR2 SVGEGT. This CDR3 comprises 16 residues. The CDR3 protein is CASSSGTSGRTDTQYF. For the CDR3, the DNA is TGTGCCAGCAGTTCCGGGACTAGCGGGAGGACGGATACGCAGTATTTT.

The J gene is TRBJ2-5, the V gene TRBV5-6, with D possibly matching TRBD2 (6 bases). The germline V gene has CDR1 SGHDT and CDR2 YYEEEE. Trimming pared 0 bases from V and 5 bases from J, leaving 14 bases between. This CDR3 contains 15 residues. This CDR3 reads CASSLEGGGLETQYF. The CDR3 bases are TGTGCCAGCAGCTTGGAGGGTGGAGGGTTGGAGACCCAGTACTTC. The full variable domain, in which reference TRBV5-6 and TRBJ2-5 provide the parts outside the CDR3, is DAGVTQSPTHLIKTRGQQVTLRCSPKSGHDTVSWYQQALGQGPQFIFQYYEEEERQRGNFPDRFSGHQFPNYSSELNVNALLLGDSALYLCASSLEGGGLETQYFGPGTRLLVL.

In this sample, this clonotype turned up a few times. The rearrangement uses TRBV9 and TRBJ2-1; 10 bases map to TRBD2. V dropped 3 bases and J dropped 6; count of bases not matched to a gene: 6. Germline loops: CDR1 SGDLS, CDR2 YYNGEE. CDR3 size: 15 residues. The CDR3 spells CASSAAGGLRNEQFF. In DNA, the CDR3 is TGTGCCAGCAGCGCAGCGGGGGGGCTTCGCAATGAGCAGTTCTTC.

V is TRBV7-9 and J is TRBJ1-3, with D hard to call. The CDR3 covers 13 residues. Trimming shortened V by 5 bases and J by 9 bases, and 14 bases separated the two germline ends. Germline V lookup: CDR1 SEHNR, CDR2 FQNEAQ (reference sequence). For the CDR3, the DNA is TGTGCCAGCAGCGGAGAGGTCGTCGCCACCATATATTTT. It codes for CASSGEVVATIYF.

V usage is TRBV19 and J usage is TRBJ1-1; the D gene is possibly TRBD1 (6 bases). Trimming removed 2 bases from V and 3 bases from J, with 22 bases in between. Germline CDR1 LNHDA, CDR2 SQIVND (reference sequence). This CDR3 spans 18 amino acids. CDR3 sequence: CASSILGWGAMADTEAFF. In nucleotides, the CDR3 is TGTGCCAGTAGTATATTGGGGTGGGGGGCAATGGCGGACACTGAAGCTTTCTTT.

There are many counts of this clonotype. One end of the junction fails to match germline, which may point to a read error. V gene TRBV5-1 combines with J gene TRBJ2-3; TRBD1 or TRBD2 may be the D gene (5 bases each). This CDR3 is 13 amino acids long. Looked up from germline, CDR1 is SGHRS and CDR2 is YFSETQ. The CDR3 spells CASSLEGTDTQYF. CDR3 in DNA: TGTGCCAGCAGCTTAGAGGGGACAGATACGCAGTATTTT.

This clonotype was detected many times. CDR3 in amino acids: CASRAVPAGEQYF. Written as DNA, the CDR3 is TGCGCCAGTCGCGCTGTCCCAGCGGGTGAGCAGTACTTC. The chain combines TRBV5-1 with TRBJ2-7; D is perhaps TRBD2 (6 bases). V lost 8 bases and J 7 bases, leaving 19 bases between the germline ends. CDR3 length: 13 amino acids. The germline gives CDR1 SGHRS, CDR2 YFSETQ.

This chain joins TRBV2 and TRBJ1-5, with 10 bases that match TRBD1. The CDR3 is 14 residues long. The V segment lost 6 bases and the J segment 6 bases; nucleotides outside the gene matches: 5. Per germline, CDR1 SNHLY and CDR2 FYNNEI. This CDR3 reads CASSGTGAVQPQHF. The CDR3 DNA is TGTGCCAGCAGCGGGACAGGGGCTGTTCAGCCCCAGCATTTT.

This rearrangement joins TRBV7-2 to TRBJ2-7; TRBD1 agrees at 9 bases. Germline V gene lookup returns CDR1 SGHTA and CDR2 FQGNSA. The junction had 6 bases not matched to a gene; V was cut back by 5 bases and J by 7 bases. The CDR3 consists of 13 residues. Here the CDR3 reads CASSHRGLREQYF. Written as DNA, the CDR3 is TGTGCCAGCAGCCACAGGGGGCTTCGGGAGCAGTACTTC.

This clonotype came up many times. The chain couples TRBV3-1 to TRBJ2-7; D is ambiguous. The germline CDR1 and CDR2 sequences are LGHDT and YNNKEL (reference sequence). The CDR3 consists of 12 residues. V was trimmed by 4 bases and J by 7 bases, leaving 11 bases between them. CDR3 sequence (DNA): TGTGCCAGCAGCCGTGTCGGTTGGGAGCAGTACTTC. Translated, it gives CASSRVGWEQYF.